These 16 T cell receptor beta chains were sequenced from one sample in a study of blood T cell repertoires in COVID-19. Clones were read by immunoSEQ multiplex PCR, and TCRdb kept only the in-frame ones, dropping some. The data show 350,000 to 400,000 clones, around 90% seen once. The sample was peripheral blood. These receptors came from a man between 18 and 35 years old with active or convalescent COVID-19.

The CDR3 region has the DNA TGTGCCAGCAGTTCCTCCTCGATAGCCAGCTCCTACGAGCAGTACTTC. Its protein product is CASSSSSIASSYEQYF. The chain employs TRBV6-6 and TRBJ2-7; no firm D call. Germline CDR1 is MNHNY and CDR2 is SVGAGI (reference sequence). The CDR3 is made up of 16 amino acids. Trimming removed 4 bases from V and 0 bases from J, with 16 bases in between.

J is TRBJ2-3 and V is TRBV7-3, with a weak D call TRBD2 (5 bases). The germline V and J ends were trimmed by 2 bases and 7 bases, with 19 bases remaining between them. Per the germline V gene, CDR1 is SGHTA and CDR2 is FQGTGA. The CDR3 totals 16 residues. The CDR3 nucleotides are TGTGCCAGCAGCTTAGTGGCCACCTGGGAGATGAATACGCAGTATTTT. Amino acids: CASSLVATWEMNTQYF.

The V and J genes are TRBV11-2 and TRBJ2-5; 8 bases map to TRBD2. Trimming at V came to 6 bases and at J to 1 base, leaving 4 bases not matched to a gene. CDR3 length equals 14 residues. CDR1 and CDR2 (germline): SGHAT, FQNNGV. CDR3 protein: CASSSGAFQETQYF. CDR3 DNA sequence: TGTGCCAGCAGTAGCGGGGCGTTCCAAGAGACCCAGTACTTC. The full variable domain, in which reference TRBV11-2 and TRBJ2-5 provide the parts outside the CDR3, is EAGVAQSPRYKIIEKRQSVAFWCNPISGHATLYWYQQILGQGPKLLIQFQNNGVVDDSQLPKDRFSAERLKGVDSTLKIQPAKLEDSAVYLCASSSGAFQETQYFGPGTRLLVL.

This rearrangement joins TRBV5-5 to TRBJ1-1, with 7 bases matching TRBD1. V gave up 0 bases and J gave up 1 base; unmatched junction bases: 0. CDR3 length: 14 residues. Germline values: CDR1 SGHKS, CDR2 YYEKEE (reference sequence). In DNA form, the CDR3 reads TGTGCCAGCAGCTTGGAGGGGGCGAACACTGAAGCTTTCTTT. Its protein product is CASSLEGANTEAFF.

CDR3 coding DNA: TGTGCCAGCAGTCCGGGACTAGCGGCATACGAGCAGTACTTC. Its protein is CASSPGLAAYEQYF. The chain is built from TRBV27 and TRBJ2-7, with 11 nucleotides matching TRBD2. Germline V gives CDR1 MNHEY, CDR2 SMNVEV (reference sequence). The CDR3 covers 14 residues. The V segment lost 5 bases and the J segment 4 bases; nucleotides outside the gene matches: 4.

This clone has a handful of counts. V and J are TRBV6-5 and TRBJ1-5, with 9 positions matching TRBD1. Germline CDR1 reads MNHEY; CDR2 reads SVGAGI. The V and J ends lost 5 bases and 7 bases, in that order; junction bases with no gene match: 9. The CDR3 has 15 residues. For the CDR3, the DNA is TGTGCCAGCAGTAACGGGGGACAGGGAGGGCAGCCCCAGCATTTT. It translates to CASSNGGQGGQPQHF.

The gene calls are TRBV3-1 (or the pseudogene TRBV3-2) and TRBJ1-1; 7 positions match TRBD1. V shed 5 bases, J shed 4 bases, and the junction held 16 bases outside the gene matches. CDR1 is LGHDT and CDR2 is YNNKEL in the germline V gene (reference sequence). The CDR3 covers 17 residues. CDR3 DNA sequence: TGTGCCAGCAGCACCCGCAGACAGACAGGGCAAGGCACTGAAGCTTTCTTT. It specifies CASSTRRQTGQGTEAFF.

The rearrangement uses TRBV30 and TRBJ1-5; D is perhaps TRBD1 (5 bases). Trimming cost V 5 bases and J 6 bases, with 14 bases left between them. CDR1 GTSNPN and CDR2 SVGIG come from the germline V gene (reference sequence). There are 13 residues in the CDR3. The CDR3 loop reads CAWEGGGGQPQHF. CDR3 nucleotide sequence: TGTGCCTGGGAGGGAGGCGGGGGTCAGCCCCAGCATTTT.

V gene TRBV28 combines with J gene TRBJ1-4; D possibly corresponds to TRBD1 (5 bases). Germline V gene lookup returns CDR1 MDHEN and CDR2 SYDVKM. The CDR3 runs 16 residues. Trimming removed 6 bases at V and 0 bases at J, with 14 bases between. The CDR3, as DNA: TGTGCCAGCAGCTCGGTCAAGGGGTCAACTAATGAAAAACTGTTTTTT. Amino acids: CASSSVKGSTNEKLFF.

V is TRBV11-2 and J is TRBJ2-7; TRBD2 matches at 11 bases. CDR3 length: 16 amino acids. Per germline, CDR1 SGHAT and CDR2 FQNNGV. With 1 base clipped from V and 2 bases from J, the junction kept 4 bases outside the gene matches. In DNA form, the CDR3 reads TGTGCCAGCAGCTTAGGTGCTAGCGGGAGGACCTACGAGCAGTACTTC. This sequence encodes CASSLGASGRTYEQYF.

The J gene is TRBJ2-5, the V gene TRBV7-9, with D maybe TRBD2 (6 bases). Trimming shortened V by 1 base and J by 6 bases, and 15 bases separated the two germline ends. Germline V gene lookup returns CDR1 SEHNR and CDR2 FQNEAQ (reference sequence). The CDR3 runs to 15 residues. This CDR3 is CASSLGRAPNQTQYF. The CDR3 DNA reads TGTGCCAGCAGCTTAGGGAGGGCCCCCAACCAGACCCAGTACTTC.

The rearrangement uses TRBV19 and TRBJ2-3, with TRBD2 matching 8 bases. CDR1 is LNHDA, CDR2 SQIVND, per germline (reference sequence). This CDR3 is 14 amino acids long. V lost 8 bases, J lost 5 bases, and 9 bases stayed unmatched. The CDR3 DNA follows: TGTGCCAGTGTACCGGGGGGGCTTGAAGATACGCAGTATTTT. Translated, it gives CASVPGGLEDTQYF.

This clone occurred once. The V call is TRBV5-1, the J call TRBJ2-7; the D gene is possibly TRBD1 (6 bases). V was shortened by 0 bases and J by 3 bases, with 10 bases between the two germline ends. The length of the CDR3 is 14 residues. The germline V gene has CDR1 SGHRS and CDR2 YFSETQ. The CDR3 loop reads CASSLGQASYEQYF. CDR3 in DNA: TGCGCCAGCAGCTTGGGACAGGCGAGCTACGAGCAGTACTTC. Based on the CDR3 plus reference TRBV5-1 and TRBJ2-7, the full variable domain is KAGVTQTPRYLIKTRGQQVTLSCSPISGHRSVSWYQQTPGQGLQFLFEYFSETQRNKGNFPGRFSGRQFSNSRSEMNVSTLELGDSALYLCASSLGQASYEQYFGPGTRLTVT.

The chain uses TRBV11-3 and TRBJ2-3; TRBD2 aligns across 14 bases. The CDR3 runs to 16 residues. J lost 5 bases, V lost 5 bases, and 6 bases had no gene match. Looked up from germline, CDR1 is SGHNT and CDR2 is YENEEA. The CDR3 DNA is TGTGCCAGCAGCCGAGGGACTAGCGGGGGCGAAGATACGCAGTATTTT. Amino acids: CASSRGTSGGEDTQYF.

The chain uses TRBV11-3 and TRBJ2-7; D might be TRBD1 (6 bases). CDR3 length: 15 amino acids. Trimming shortened V by 2 bases and J by 7 bases, and 18 bases separated the two germline ends. Germline V gene lookup returns CDR1 SGHNT and CDR2 YENEEA. The CDR3 reads CASSLSGTTPGEQYF. CDR3 sequence (DNA): TGTGCCAGCAGCTTATCCGGGACAACCCCGGGGGAGCAGTACTTC.

The chain recombines TRBV6-6 with TRBJ2-7, with 8 bases lining up with TRBD2. V shed 0 bases, J shed 3 bases, and the junction held 7 bases outside the gene matches. CDR3 length equals 16 residues. The germline gives CDR1 MNHNY, CDR2 SVGAGI (reference sequence). The CDR3 sequence: CASSYSRQRGNYEQYF. The CDR3 DNA reads TGTGCCAGCAGTTACTCGAGGCAGCGGGGGAACTACGAGCAGTACTTC.